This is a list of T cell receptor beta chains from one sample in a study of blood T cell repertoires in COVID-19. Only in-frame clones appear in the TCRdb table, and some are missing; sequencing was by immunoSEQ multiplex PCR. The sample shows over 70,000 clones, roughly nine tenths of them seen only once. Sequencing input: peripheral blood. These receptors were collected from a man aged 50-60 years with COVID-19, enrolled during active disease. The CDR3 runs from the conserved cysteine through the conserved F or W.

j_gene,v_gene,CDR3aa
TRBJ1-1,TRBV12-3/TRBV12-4,CASSLGQTEAFF
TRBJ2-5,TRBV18,CASSPTSGRQETQYF
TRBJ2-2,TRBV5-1,CASSRDSTGELFF
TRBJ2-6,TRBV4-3,CASSPTSGSGANVLTF
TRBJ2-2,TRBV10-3,CAISLGLDTGELFF
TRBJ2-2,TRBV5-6,CASSLIEGAITGELFF
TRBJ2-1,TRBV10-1,CASSAPGTSGSGDEQFF
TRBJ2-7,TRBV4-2,CASSRRYGPDEQYF
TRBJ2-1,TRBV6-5,CASSPAGEVYNEQFF
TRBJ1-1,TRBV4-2,CASSQGGPGTEAFF
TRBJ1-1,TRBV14,CASSQSIQGEAFF
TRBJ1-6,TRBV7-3,CASSLSGSDSPLHF
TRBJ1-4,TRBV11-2,CASSLAGQENEKLFF
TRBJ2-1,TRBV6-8,CASSYKQGPPRNEQFF
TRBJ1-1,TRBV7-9,CASSPGTGNMNTEAFF
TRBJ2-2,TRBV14,CASSLGLAANTGELFF
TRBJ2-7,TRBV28,CASSLWEGKAQYF
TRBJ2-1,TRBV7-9,CASSSGLYNEQFF
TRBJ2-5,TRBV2,CASRGGAETQYF
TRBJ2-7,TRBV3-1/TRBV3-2,CASSQNSHEQYF
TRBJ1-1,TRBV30,CAWSWGDTEAFF
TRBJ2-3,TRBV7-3,CASSLTTGNTDTQYF
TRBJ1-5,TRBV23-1,CASSRSTWTGNQPQHF
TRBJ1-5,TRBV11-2,CASSRQGGQPQHF
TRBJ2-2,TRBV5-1,CASSLPGTNTGELFF
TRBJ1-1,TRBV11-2,CASTPVIRYSLNTEAFF
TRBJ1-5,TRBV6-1,CASSEGQAFGPQHF
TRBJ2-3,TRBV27,CASSFNGVHSDTQYF
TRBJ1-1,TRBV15,CATSRRGEGTEAFF
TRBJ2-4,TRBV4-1,CASSQEVAGGAKNIQYF
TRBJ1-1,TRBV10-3,CATSGGSTEAFF
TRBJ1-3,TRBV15,CATSRDQGVGNTIYF
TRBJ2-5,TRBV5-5,CASSLGLAAIQETQYF
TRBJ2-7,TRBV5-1,CASSLIPGQNFEQYF
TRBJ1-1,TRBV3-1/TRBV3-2,CASGGVMNTEAFF
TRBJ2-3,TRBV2,CASSISGMGADTQYF
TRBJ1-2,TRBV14,CASSQAVGGIYGYTF
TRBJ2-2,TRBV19,CASRTSGIGELFF
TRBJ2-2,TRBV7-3,CASSIQGARTGELFF
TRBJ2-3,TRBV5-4,CASSFGLAGVTDTQYF
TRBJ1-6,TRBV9,CASSPTPGDGSPLHF
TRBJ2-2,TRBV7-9,CASSFGAGELFF
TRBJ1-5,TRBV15,CATSRDLRETGDQPQHF
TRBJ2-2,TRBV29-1,CSVEVWDSDTGELFF
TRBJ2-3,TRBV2,CASSGAASTDTQYF
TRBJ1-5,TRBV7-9,CASSQTGFNQPQHF
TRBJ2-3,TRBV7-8,CASSRVGTSVPDTQYF
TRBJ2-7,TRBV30,CAWSVSGYEQYF
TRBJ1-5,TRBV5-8,CASSQDRGGQPQHF
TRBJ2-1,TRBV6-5,CATASGPYNEQFF
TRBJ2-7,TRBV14,CASSQVQTGQVEQYF
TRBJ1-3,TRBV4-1,CASSPTDLSGNTIYF
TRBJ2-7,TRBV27,CASSSIGASGSYEQYF
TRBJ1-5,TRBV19,CASSKEGENQPQHF
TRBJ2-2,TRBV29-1,CSVAKPGITGELFF